Below, 16 T cell receptor beta chains from the same sample are listed, as sequenced in a study of Ad26.COV2.S vaccination and SARS-CoV-2 variants. Treatment here: around 19 received Ad26.COV2.S at low or high dose, single or two shots; about 5 received placebo; per-sample allocation not given. Sampling took place 63 days after the first vaccine or placebo injection. The repertoire was sequenced with immunoSEQ multiplex PCR; TCRdb's copy has only in-frame clones and lacks some. The data show approximately 500,000 clones, with around 88% seen just once and 10% to 15% held by the top ten. The sequences come from peripheral blood, collected in a trial of Ad26.COV2.S vaccine versus placebo. The receptors here all came from a person aged 18-60 years who received the Ad26.COV2.S COVID-19 vaccine or a placebo.

The J gene is TRBJ2-1, the V gene TRBV29-1; 7 bases agree with TRBD1. With V trimmed by 5 bases and J by 9 bases, 7 bases remained unmatched. The CDR3 length is 12 residues. Germline lookup yields CDR1 SQVTM and CDR2 ANQGSEA. CDR3 in amino acids: CSVTTGAAEQFF. As DNA, the CDR3 is TGCAGCGTTACTACAGGGGCCGCTGAGCAGTTCTTC.

The CDR3 region is CASKPPGGGSNQPQHF. CDR3 sequence (DNA): TGTGCCAGCAAACCCCCGGGGGGGGGAAGCAATCAGCCCCAGCATTTT. The V and J genes are TRBV28 and TRBJ1-5; TRBD1 might be the D (5 bases). V lost 7 bases, J lost 1 base, and 17 bases lay in between. The V gene's germline CDR1 is MDHEN and CDR2 SYDVKM. The CDR3 runs 16 residues.

The CDR3 here is CASSPVGTSYEQYF. As DNA, the CDR3 is TGTGCCAGCAGCCCGGTAGGGACCTCCTACGAGCAGTACTTC. This rearrangement joins TRBV5-4 to TRBJ2-7; TRBD1 or TRBD2 may be the D gene (5 bases each). Germline V gene data show CDR1 as SGHNT and CDR2 as YYREEE (reference sequence). The CDR3 has 14 amino acids. The germline V and J ends were trimmed by 4 bases and 0 bases, with 11 bases remaining between them.

A single count supports this clone. The J gene is TRBJ2-1, the V gene TRBV19, with 8 bases lining up with TRBD2. The CDR3 is 14 amino acids. Germline V gives CDR1 LNHDA, CDR2 SQIVND (reference sequence). V was clipped by 5 bases and J by 6 bases; unmatched bases: 6. The CDR3, as DNA: TGTGCCAGTAGTCAGGGACTAGTGGGCAATGAGCAGTTCTTC. Translated: CASSQGLVGNEQFF.

A single count supports this clone. The chain recombines TRBV19 with TRBJ1-2; TRBD1 agrees at 10 bases. Germline V gene data show CDR1 as LNHDA and CDR2 as SQIVND (reference sequence). Trimming removed 0 bases from V and 4 bases from J; junction bases left unmatched: 2. CDR3 length equals 15 residues. The CDR3 coding sequence is TGTGCCAGTAGTATAGATGGGACAGGGGCCTATGGCTACACCTTC. Translated: CASSIDGTGAYGYTF.

The J gene is TRBJ1-1, the V gene TRBV9, with D hard to call. Trimming removed 4 bases from V and 6 bases from J, with 13 bases in between. Germline assignment: CDR1 SGDLS and CDR2 YYNGEE. This CDR3 has 13 amino acids. The CDR3 coding sequence is TGTGCCAGCAGCTCGGACCTAAAGTCTGAAGCTTTCTTT. This sequence encodes CASSSDLKSEAFF.

The chain couples TRBV6-5 to TRBJ2-7; 8 bases map to TRBD2. CDR1 and CDR2 from the germline V gene are MNHEY and SVGAGI. The J segment lost 7 bases and the V segment lost 7 bases, leaving 9 bases of the junction unmatched. This CDR3 comprises 13 residues. This CDR3 is CASTPGGRREQYF. CDR3 in DNA: TGTGCCAGCACCCCTGGCGGGAGGAGAGAGCAGTACTTC.

This chain connects TRBV15 to TRBJ2-6; 7 bases fit TRBD2. The ends lost 3 bases at V and 0 bases at J; junction bases unmatched: 5. The CDR3 extends over 17 amino acids. In germline, CDR1 is LNHNV, CDR2 YYDKDF (reference sequence). The CDR3 loop reads CATSSLGGSSGANVLTF. CDR3 DNA: TGTGCCACCAGCAGCTTGGGGGGGAGCTCTGGGGCCAACGTCCTGACTTTC. The full variable domain, in which reference TRBV15 and TRBJ2-6 provide the parts outside the CDR3, is DAMVIQNPRYQVTQFGKPVTLSCSQTLNHNVMYWYQQKSSQAPKLLFHYYDKDFNNEADTPDNFQSRRPNTSFCFLDIRSPGLGDTAMYLCATSSLGGSSGANVLTFGAGSRLTVL.

This sequence joins TRBV9 and TRBJ2-7, with 8 nucleotides matching TRBD1. V shed 5 bases and J 1 base; nucleotides not matched to a gene: 5. The CDR3 is made up of 14 amino acids. Germline CDR1 is SGDLS and CDR2 is YYNGEE. The CDR3 region has the DNA TGTGCCAGCAGGTCCGGGACAGGTTCCTACGAGCAGTACTTC. Its protein is CASRSGTGSYEQYF.

This clone came up once. The V and J genes are TRBV11-2 and TRBJ2-3; TRBD1 or TRBD2 may be the D gene (5 bases each). The CDR3 runs to 15 residues. Germline CDR1 and CDR2: SGHAT and FQNNGV. V gave up 3 bases and J gave up 4 bases, with 14 bases separating them. CDR3 sequence: CASSFQRGGSDTQYF. CDR3 DNA sequence: TGTGCCAGCAGCTTTCAGAGGGGTGGGTCAGATACGCAGTATTTT.

The chain uses TRBV6-5 and TRBJ1-1; no firm D call. Germline CDR1 and CDR2: MNHEY and SVGAGI. The CDR3 consists of 13 residues. Trimming removed 0 bases from V and 11 bases from J, with 13 bases in between. The CDR3 loop reads CASSYSTVSGAFF. CDR3 sequence (DNA): TGTGCCAGCAGTTACTCGACGGTCAGCGGGGCTTTCTTT.

The V call is TRBV6-5, the J call TRBJ1-2, with 8 bases fitting TRBD1. The germline V gene has CDR1 MNHEY and CDR2 SVGAGI. V was clipped by 6 bases and J by 8 bases; unmatched bases: 11. There are 14 residues in the CDR3. CDR3 nucleotides: TGTGCCAGCAGCCGACAACCAGGACAGGGAGGCTACACCTTC. This sequence encodes CASSRQPGQGGYTF.

The gene calls are TRBV4-1 and TRBJ2-3; TRBD2 aligns across 10 bases. Germline CDR1 is MGHRA and CDR2 is YSYEKL. The ends lost 3 bases at V and 4 bases at J; junction bases unmatched: 7. The CDR3 loop spans 16 amino acids. CDR3 region: CASSQMTSGPPDTQYF. The CDR3 region has the DNA TGCGCCAGCAGCCAGATGACTAGCGGGCCCCCAGATACGCAGTATTTT.

V is TRBV11-2 and J is TRBJ2-3, with TRBD2 identical over 9 bases. The trim removed 1 base at V and 4 bases at J, leaving 15 bases unmatched. The CDR3 runs to 19 residues. Germline V CDR1 and CDR2: SGHAT, FQNNGV. CDR3 nucleotides: TGTGCCAGCAGCTTAGTACCCCCCCAGGCGGGAGGGCTATCAGATACGCAGTATTTT. The encoded protein is CASSLVPPQAGGLSDTQYF.

The chain couples TRBV9 to TRBJ2-7; D may correspond to TRBD1 or TRBD2 (5 bases each). This CDR3 is 14 amino acids long. V was clipped by 4 bases and J by 1 base, with 12 bases between them. Per the germline V gene, CDR1 is SGDLS and CDR2 is YYNGEE. In DNA, the CDR3 is TGTGCCAGCAGCCACGGGACGGTATCCTACGAGCAGTACTTC. It specifies CASSHGTVSYEQYF.

This rearrangement joins TRBV18 to TRBJ1-5, with TRBD1 matching over 7 bases. Trimming took 5 bases from V and 0 from J; bases not matched to a gene: 7. The length of the CDR3 is 16 residues. Germline V lookup: CDR1 KGHSH, CDR2 LQKENI. The CDR3 DNA reads as TGTGCCAGCTCAGAAAATGCAGGGGGTAGCAATCAGCCCCAGCATTTT. Encoded protein: CASSENAGGSNQPQHF.